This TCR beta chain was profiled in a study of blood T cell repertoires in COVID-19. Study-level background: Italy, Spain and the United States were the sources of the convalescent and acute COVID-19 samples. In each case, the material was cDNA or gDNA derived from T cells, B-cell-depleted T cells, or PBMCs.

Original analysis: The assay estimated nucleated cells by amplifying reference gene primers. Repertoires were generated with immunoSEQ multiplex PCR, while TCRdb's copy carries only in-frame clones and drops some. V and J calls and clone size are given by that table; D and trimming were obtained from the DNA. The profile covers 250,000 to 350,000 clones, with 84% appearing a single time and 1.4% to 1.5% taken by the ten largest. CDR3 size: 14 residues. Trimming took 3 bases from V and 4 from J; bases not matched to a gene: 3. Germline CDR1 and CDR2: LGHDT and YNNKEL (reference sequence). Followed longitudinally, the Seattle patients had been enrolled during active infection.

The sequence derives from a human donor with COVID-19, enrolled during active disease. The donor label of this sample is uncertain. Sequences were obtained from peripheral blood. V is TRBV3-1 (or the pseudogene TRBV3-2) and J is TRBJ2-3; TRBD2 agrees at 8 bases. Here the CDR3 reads CASSQGGRSDTQYF. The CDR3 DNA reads TGTGCCAGCAGCCAGGGCGGGAGGTCAGATACGCAGTATTTT.